The rows below give T cell receptor beta chains drawn from one sample of a study of T cells after yellow fever vaccination. TCRdb fed the 5' RACE reads into MiXCR, producing one record per CDR3 protein. The repertoire holds around 350,000 distinct CDR3 sequences, with more than 5.5% as singletons. This material consisted of PBMCs, taken 5 days after the yellow fever booster vaccination. The receptors originated from a young man who received the YFV17D yellow fever vaccine. CDR3s include the opening cysteine and the closing phenylalanine or tryptophan. Each record gives: J gene, CDR3 length, clone size, D gene, V gene, CDR3 protein, CDR3 DNA. D genes are given only for firm matches. For some rows the clone size is stated as once, few or many, or as a class when expanded; others skip it.

J gene: TRBJ1-4
CDR3 length: 16
clone size: many
D gene: .
V gene: TRBV6-5
CDR3 protein: CASSLGSRTPNEKLFF
CDR3 DNA: TGTGCCAGCAGTTTAGGCAGCCGAACACCTAATGAAAAACTGTTTTTT

J gene: TRBJ2-3
CDR3 length: 15
clone size: .
D gene: TRBD2
V gene: TRBV7-8
CDR3 protein: CASSLGGLVGDTQYF
CDR3 DNA: TGTGCCAGCAGCTTAGGCGGACTAGTTGGGGATACGCAGTATTTT

J gene: TRBJ2-3
CDR3 length: 16
clone size: many
D gene: TRBD2
V gene: TRBV20-1
CDR3 protein: CSATPLAGGPPDTQYF
CDR3 DNA: TGCAGTGCAACGCCATTAGCGGGGGGACCTCCAGATACGCAGTATTTT

J gene: TRBJ2-3
CDR3 length: 16
clone size: .
D gene: TRBD1
V gene: TRBV7-2
CDR3 protein: CASSLRRQGSTDTQYF
CDR3 DNA: TGTGCCAGCAGCTTAAGAAGACAGGGCAGCACAGATACGCAGTATTTT

J gene: TRBJ2-1
CDR3 length: 13
clone size: many
D gene: .
V gene: TRBV14
CDR3 protein: CASSPLLARHQFF
CDR3 DNA: TGTGCCAGCAGCCCGCTCCTAGCGCGGCATCAGTTCTTC

J gene: TRBJ2-1
CDR3 length: 20
clone size: .
D gene: TRBD2
V gene: TRBV20-1
CDR3 protein: CSARGLAGGPSLDSYNEQFF
CDR3 DNA: TGCAGTGCCAGGGGCCTAGCGGGAGGGCCATCTTTGGACTCCTACAATGAGCAGTTCTTC

J gene: TRBJ1-5
CDR3 length: 15
clone size: few
D gene: .
V gene: TRBV7-2
CDR3 protein: CASSSTPYSNQPQHF
CDR3 DNA: TGTGCCAGCAGCTCTACACCGTATAGCAATCAGCCCCAGCATTTT

J gene: TRBJ1-2
CDR3 length: 14
clone size: .
D gene: .
V gene: TRBV20-1
CDR3 protein: CSAGGQGLKNGYTF
CDR3 DNA: TGCAGTGCTGGGGGCCAGGGACTGAAGAATGGCTACACCTTC

J gene: TRBJ2-1
CDR3 length: 16
clone size: .
D gene: .
V gene: TRBV5-6
CDR3 protein: CASSLGAGGFYNEQFF
CDR3 DNA: TGTGCCAGCAGCTTGGGTGCAGGGGGGTTCTACAATGAGCAGTTCTTC

J gene: TRBJ2-6
CDR3 length: 16
clone size: .
D gene: TRBD1
V gene: TRBV19
CDR3 protein: CASSKDRGYGANVLTF
CDR3 DNA: TGTGCCAGTAGCAAGGACAGGGGTTATGGGGCCAACGTCCTGACTTTC

J gene: TRBJ2-7
CDR3 length: 14
clone size: .
D gene: TRBD2
V gene: TRBV5-1
CDR3 protein: CASSFLAGTYEQYF
CDR3 DNA: TGCGCCAGCAGCTTCCTAGCGGGAACCTACGAGCAGTACTTC

J gene: TRBJ1-2
CDR3 length: 19
clone size: .
D gene: .
V gene: TRBV20-1
CDR3 protein: CSARDSFRAGWGLGYGYTF
CDR3 DNA: TGCAGTGCTAGAGATTCGTTCCGCGCAGGGTGGGGCCTAGGGTATGGCTACACCTTC

J gene: TRBJ2-2
CDR3 length: 14
clone size: .
D gene: .
V gene: TRBV5-1
CDR3 protein: CASSADPNTGELFF
CDR3 DNA: TGCGCCAGCAGCGCAGACCCGAACACCGGGGAGCTGTTTTTT

J gene: TRBJ2-3
CDR3 length: 14
clone size: many
D gene: .
V gene: TRBV20-1
CDR3 protein: CSARRGKGVDTQYF
CDR3 DNA: TGCAGTGCTCGCCGGGGAAAGGGAGTAGATACGCAGTATTTT

J gene: TRBJ2-7
CDR3 length: 16
clone size: few
D gene: .
V gene: TRBV7-2
CDR3 protein: CASRRSGALSSYEQYF
CDR3 DNA: TGTGCCAGCAGGCGCTCGGGCGCCTTATCCTCCTACGAGCAGTACTTC

J gene: TRBJ2-6
CDR3 length: 15
clone size: many
D gene: .
V gene: TRBV6-5
CDR3 protein: CASSSQASGANVLTF
CDR3 DNA: TGTGCCAGCAGTTCCCAGGCGTCTGGGGCCAACGTCCTGACTTTC

J gene: TRBJ2-2
CDR3 length: 15
clone size: few
D gene: TRBD2
V gene: TRBV12-3/TRBV12-4
CDR3 protein: CASSPKTSVTGELFF
CDR3 DNA: TGTGCCAGCAGTCCAAAGACTAGCGTCACCGGGGAGCTGTTTTTT

J gene: TRBJ1-4
CDR3 length: 16
clone size: few
D gene: .
V gene: TRBV4-3
CDR3 protein: CASSQGSRDTNEKLFF
CDR3 DNA: TGCGCCAGCAGCCAAGGGAGCCGGGACACTAATGAAAAACTGTTTTTT

J gene: TRBJ2-1
CDR3 length: 13
clone size: many
D gene: .
V gene: TRBV5-4
CDR3 protein: CASTQGANNEQFF
CDR3 DNA: TGTGCCAGCACTCAAGGGGCGAACAATGAGCAGTTCTTC

J gene: TRBJ1-4
CDR3 length: 14
clone size: few
D gene: .
V gene: TRBV20-1
CDR3 protein: CSARGRNNNEKLFF
CDR3 DNA: TGCAGTGCTAGGGGACGGAACAATAATGAAAAACTGTTTTTT

J gene: TRBJ2-5
CDR3 length: 13
clone size: many
D gene: .
V gene: TRBV7-8
CDR3 protein: CASSLEGLKTQYF
CDR3 DNA: TGTGCCAGCAGCTTAGAGGGCCTGAAGACCCAGTACTTC

J gene: TRBJ2-7
CDR3 length: 16
clone size: many
D gene: .
V gene: TRBV4-3
CDR3 protein: CASSQGGGRSSYEQYF
CDR3 DNA: TGCGCCAGCAGCCAGGGTGGGGGGAGGAGCTCCTACGAGCAGTACTTC

J gene: TRBJ2-5
CDR3 length: 14
clone size: many
D gene: .
V gene: TRBV20-1
CDR3 protein: CSARAGVTRETQYF
CDR3 DNA: TGCAGTGCTAGAGCGGGGGTAACTAGAGAGACCCAGTACTTC

J gene: TRBJ2-7
CDR3 length: 12
clone size: many
D gene: TRBD2
V gene: TRBV9
CDR3 protein: CASSVAGDEQYF
CDR3 DNA: TGTGCCAGCAGCGTGGCGGGGGACGAGCAGTACTTC

J gene: TRBJ1-2
CDR3 length: 15
clone size: many
D gene: .
V gene: TRBV7-3
CDR3 protein: CASSPSGGVDYGYTF
CDR3 DNA: TGTGCCAGCAGCCCGAGTGGCGGGGTCGACTATGGCTACACCTTC

J gene: TRBJ2-2
CDR3 length: 15
clone size: .
D gene: .
V gene: TRBV5-1
CDR3 protein: CASSSNSVNTGELFF
CDR3 DNA: TGCGCCAGCAGCTCCAACAGTGTAAACACCGGGGAGCTGTTTTTT

J gene: TRBJ2-1
CDR3 length: 13
clone size: many
D gene: TRBD1
V gene: TRBV25-1
CDR3 protein: CASDRTGHNEQFF
CDR3 DNA: TGTGCCAGTGATCGGACAGGGCACAATGAGCAGTTCTTC

J gene: TRBJ2-1
CDR3 length: 17
clone size: many
D gene: .
V gene: TRBV28
CDR3 protein: CASSTGGANGLNNEQFF
CDR3 DNA: TGTGCCAGCAGTACCGGTGGAGCCAACGGACTTAACAATGAGCAGTTCTTC

J gene: TRBJ2-1
CDR3 length: 13
clone size: few
D gene: .
V gene: TRBV4-3
CDR3 protein: CASSQDSGSRQFF
CDR3 DNA: TGCGCCAGCAGCCAAGATAGTGGAAGTCGGCAGTTCTTC

J gene: TRBJ1-2
CDR3 length: 13
clone size: .
D gene: TRBD1
V gene: TRBV6-6
CDR3 protein: CASSPQGARGYTF
CDR3 DNA: TGTGCCAGCAGTCCACAGGGGGCGCGGGGCTACACCTTC

J gene: TRBJ1-6
CDR3 length: 13
clone size: .
D gene: .
V gene: TRBV5-6
CDR3 protein: CASSPELLTPLHF
CDR3 DNA: TGTGCCAGCAGCCCCGAGCTCCTGACACCCCTCCACTTT

J gene: TRBJ2-1
CDR3 length: 16
clone size: .
D gene: TRBD2
V gene: TRBV11-2
CDR3 protein: CASSFSPSGRSNEQFF
CDR3 DNA: TGTGCCAGCAGCTTCTCCCCTAGCGGGCGTTCTAATGAGCAGTTCTTC

J gene: TRBJ2-7
CDR3 length: 14
clone size: .
D gene: TRBD2
V gene: TRBV11-1
CDR3 protein: CASKSGGGSYEQYF
CDR3 DNA: TGTGCCAGCAAATCGGGCGGGGGCTCCTACGAGCAGTACTTC

J gene: TRBJ2-1
CDR3 length: 12
clone size: .
D gene: TRBD2
V gene: TRBV2
CDR3 protein: CASGTSRNEQFF
CDR3 DNA: TGTGCCAGCGGGACTAGCCGGAATGAGCAGTTCTTC

J gene: TRBJ2-1
CDR3 length: 15
clone size: .
D gene: TRBD1
V gene: TRBV18
CDR3 protein: CASSPMGQLNFEQFF
CDR3 DNA: TGTGCCAGCTCACCGATGGGACAGCTCAATTTTGAGCAGTTCTTC

J gene: TRBJ2-1
CDR3 length: 13
clone size: many
D gene: .
V gene: TRBV18
CDR3 protein: CASSPLLNNEQFF
CDR3 DNA: TGTGCCAGCTCACCTTTGCTGAACAATGAGCAGTTCTTC

J gene: TRBJ1-3
CDR3 length: 15
clone size: few
D gene: .
V gene: TRBV7-8
CDR3 protein: CASTRAGRAGNTIYF
CDR3 DNA: TGTGCCAGCACCAGGGCGGGCAGGGCTGGAAACACCATATATTTT

J gene: TRBJ2-7
CDR3 length: 13
clone size: few
D gene: TRBD1
V gene: TRBV19
CDR3 protein: CASSTGTGTEQYF
CDR3 DNA: TGTGCCAGTAGTACCGGGACAGGGACCGAGCAGTACTTC

J gene: TRBJ2-7
CDR3 length: 14
clone size: .
D gene: TRBD1
V gene: TRBV12-3/TRBV12-4
CDR3 protein: CASRPSGTGSEQYF
CDR3 DNA: TGTGCCAGCAGGCCTTCCGGGACAGGGTCTGAGCAGTACTTC

J gene: TRBJ1-3
CDR3 length: 12
clone size: few
D gene: .
V gene: TRBV7-2
CDR3 protein: CASSRPRNTIYF
CDR3 DNA: TGTGCCAGCAGCCGCCCCCGAAACACCATATATTTT

J gene: TRBJ1-2
CDR3 length: 13
clone size: few
D gene: .
V gene: TRBV6-5
CDR3 protein: CASSYRGRGGYTF
CDR3 DNA: TGTGCCAGCAGTTACCGTGGGAGGGGTGGCTACACCTTC

J gene: TRBJ1-1
CDR3 length: 15
clone size: many
D gene: TRBD1
V gene: TRBV7-2
CDR3 protein: CASSLGDRVNTEAFF
CDR3 DNA: TGTGCCAGCAGCTTGGGCGACAGGGTGAACACTGAAGCTTTCTTT

J gene: TRBJ2-1
CDR3 length: 19
clone size: .
D gene: .
V gene: TRBV11-1
CDR3 protein: CASSQSVRQGGSSYNEQFF
CDR3 DNA: TGTGCCAGCAGCCAGTCTGTTAGGCAAGGGGGAAGCTCCTACAATGAGCAGTTCTTC

J gene: TRBJ2-3
CDR3 length: 14
clone size: few
D gene: .
V gene: TRBV7-2
CDR3 protein: CASSFLALTDTQYF
CDR3 DNA: TGTGCCAGCAGCTTTCTAGCGCTCACAGATACGCAGTATTTT

J gene: TRBJ2-1
CDR3 length: 15
clone size: many
D gene: TRBD1
V gene: TRBV9
CDR3 protein: CASSTGGTGIGEQFF
CDR3 DNA: TGTGCCAGCAGCACCGGAGGGACAGGGATTGGTGAGCAGTTCTTC

J gene: TRBJ2-2
CDR3 length: 17
clone size: .
D gene: TRBD1
V gene: TRBV5-1
CDR3 protein: CASSPVGQTSYTGELFF
CDR3 DNA: TGCGCCAGCAGCCCGGTGGGACAGACAAGCTACACCGGGGAGCTGTTTTTT

J gene: TRBJ1-4
CDR3 length: 15
clone size: few
D gene: .
V gene: TRBV28
CDR3 protein: CASSLRTVQNEKLFF
CDR3 DNA: TGTGCCAGCAGCCTCAGGACAGTCCAGAATGAAAAACTGTTTTTT

J gene: TRBJ1-2
CDR3 length: 13
clone size: .
D gene: .
V gene: TRBV7-3
CDR3 protein: CASSSGTEYGYTF
CDR3 DNA: TGTGCCAGCAGCTCCGGGACGGAGTATGGCTACACCTTC

J gene: TRBJ2-4
CDR3 length: 16
clone size: .
D gene: TRBD2
V gene: TRBV7-2
CDR3 protein: CASSGASGLAKNIQYF
CDR3 DNA: TGTGCCAGCAGCGGGGCTAGCGGATTAGCCAAAAACATTCAGTACTTC

J gene: TRBJ1-1
CDR3 length: 14
clone size: few
D gene: .
V gene: TRBV12-3/TRBV12-4
CDR3 protein: CASSTSGVNTEAFF
CDR3 DNA: TGTGCCAGCAGCACCTCAGGGGTGAACACTGAAGCTTTCTTT

J gene: TRBJ2-6
CDR3 length: 19
clone size: few
D gene: .
V gene: TRBV14
CDR3 protein: CASSQGLLEVHSGANVLTF
CDR3 DNA: TGTGCCAGCAGCCAAGGGTTGTTGGAGGTCCACTCTGGGGCCAACGTCCTGACTTTC